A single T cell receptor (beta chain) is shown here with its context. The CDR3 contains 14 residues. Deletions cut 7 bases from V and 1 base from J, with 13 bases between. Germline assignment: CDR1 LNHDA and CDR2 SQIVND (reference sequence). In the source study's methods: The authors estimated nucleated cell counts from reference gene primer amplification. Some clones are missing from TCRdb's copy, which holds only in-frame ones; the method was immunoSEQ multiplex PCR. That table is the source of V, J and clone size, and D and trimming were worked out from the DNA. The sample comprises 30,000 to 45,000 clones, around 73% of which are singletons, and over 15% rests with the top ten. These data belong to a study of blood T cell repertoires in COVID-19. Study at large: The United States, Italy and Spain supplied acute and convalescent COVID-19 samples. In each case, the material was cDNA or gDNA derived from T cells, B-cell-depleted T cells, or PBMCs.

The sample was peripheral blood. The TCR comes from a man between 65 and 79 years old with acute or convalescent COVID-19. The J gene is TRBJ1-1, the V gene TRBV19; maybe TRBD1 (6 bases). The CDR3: CASKWGGANTEAFF. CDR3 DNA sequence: TGTGCCAGTAAGTGGGGGGGGGCGAACACTGAAGCTTTCTTT.